This entry is about one T cell receptor (beta chain). The CDR3 totals 14 residues. The germline V and J ends were trimmed by 3 bases and 6 bases, with 15 bases remaining between them. In germline, CDR1 is SGHAT, CDR2 FQNNGV. TCRdb re-derived calls from the RT-PCR reads in MiXCR, one entry per CDR3 protein. The sample has hundreds of thousands of distinct CDR3 sequences, 14% seen once; the top ten hold 3% to 4.5%. This TCR came from a female donor in good health, serving as a healthy control. The sequencing sample was made of memory CD4+ T cells from blood. The V call is TRBV11-2, the J call TRBJ2-7; no definite D call. The CDR3 DNA reads TGTGCCAGCAGCTTGGATCGGCCGCCGGGCGAGCAGTACTTC. It translates to CASSLDRPPGEQYF. Complete variable domain (other parts from reference TRBV11-2 and TRBJ2-7): EAGVAQSPRYKIIEKRQSVAFWCNPISGHATLYWYQQILGQGPKLLIQFQNNGVVDDSQLPKDRFSAERLKGVDSTLKIQPAKLEDSAVYLCASSLDRPPGEQYFGPGTRLTVT.